These 19 T cell receptor beta chains were sequenced from one sample in a study of CD8+ T cells in alopecia areata. Following RNA extraction, reverse transcription yielded cDNA that acted as the sequencing template. Data came from immunoSEQ multiplex PCR; TCRdb stores just in-frame clones and leaves some out. The top ten clones hold around 0.8% of a sample with around 98,000 clones, 40% to 55% of them seen once. Sequencing used CD4+ T cells sorted from blood. The receptors here all came from a human donor with alopecia areata.

The chain recombines TRBV29-1 with TRBJ2-7, with 11 bases aligning to TRBD1. V lost 8 bases, J lost 2 bases, and 2 bases stayed unmatched. The CDR3 consists of 12 residues. Germline values: CDR1 SQVTM, CDR2 ANQGSEA. The CDR3 nucleotides are TGCAGCACGGGACAGGGGGCCTACGAGCAGTACTTC. Translation: CSTGQGAYEQYF.

This chain uses TRBV6-5 with TRBJ1-2; the D is unclear. This CDR3 has 11 residues. CDR1 and CDR2 (germline): MNHEY, SVGAGI. V was trimmed by 7 bases and J by 6 bases, leaving 9 bases between them. Here the CDR3 reads CASIGSDGYTF. CDR3 sequence (DNA): TGTGCCAGCATAGGTAGTGATGGCTACACCTTC.

The chain carries TRBV10-3 and TRBJ2-3; 7 nucleotides agree with TRBD2. V trimming: 8 bases; J trimming: 4 bases; junction bases outside the gene matches: 6. The CDR3 runs 13 residues. Germline V gene lookup returns CDR1 ENHRY and CDR2 SYGVKD. CDR3 nucleotides: TGTGCCATCGCAAGCGGGAACTCAGATACGCAGTATTTT. Translation gives CAIASGNSDTQYF.

The chain recombines TRBV12-5 with TRBJ1-1, with D possibly being TRBD1 (6 bases). Trimming removed 5 bases at V and 3 bases at J, with 16 bases between. The CDR3 length is 15 residues. Germline V gives CDR1 LGHNT, CDR2 FRNRAP. CDR3 in amino acids: CASGAKGVADTEAFF. CDR3 sequence (DNA): TGTGCTAGTGGTGCAAAGGGGGTAGCTGACACTGAAGCTTTCTTT.

This clone was detected once. This chain links TRBV30 with TRBJ2-5; 8 bases map to TRBD2. Per germline, CDR1 GTSNPN and CDR2 SVGIG (reference sequence). The CDR3 has 14 residues. The J segment lost 2 bases and the V segment lost 5 bases, leaving 7 bases of the junction unmatched. CDR3 DNA sequence: TGTGCCTGGTCCTCGGGAGGGTATCAAGAGACCCAGTACTTC. It yields the protein CAWSSGGYQETQYF.

The chain is built from TRBV4-2 and TRBJ1-1; tentatively, D is TRBD1 (5 bases). The V end was cut by 5 bases, the J end by 5 bases, with 12 bases between. Germline values: CDR1 LGHNA, CDR2 YNFKEQ. This CDR3 has 13 amino acids. CDR3 residues: CASSEQVRTEAFF. In DNA form, the CDR3 reads TGTGCCAGCAGCGAACAGGTTAGGACTGAAGCTTTCTTT.

CDR3 DNA: TGTGCCAGTAGTGGACTCAGGGGTAACACTGAAGCTTTCTTT. It translates to CASSGLRGNTEAFF. This rearrangement joins TRBV19 to TRBJ1-1; tentatively, D is TRBD1 (6 bases). CDR1 LNHDA and CDR2 SQIVND come from the germline V gene (reference sequence). This CDR3 comprises 14 residues. The ends were cut back, 5 bases at V and 2 bases at J, with 12 bases in the middle. The whole variable domain, remainder taken from reference TRBV19 and TRBJ1-1, is DGGITQSPKYLFRKEGQNVTLSCEQNLNHDAMYWYRQDPGQGLRLIYYSQIVNDFQKGDIAEGYSVSREKKESFPLTVTSAQKNPTAFYLCASSGLRGNTEAFFGQGTRLTVV.

This clone was recorded once. The rearrangement uses TRBV30 and TRBJ2-5, with a weak D call TRBD2 (6 bases). The end of the DNA aligns better with TRBJ2-7, so the J call may be wrong. This CDR3 is 13 amino acids long. Germline values: CDR1 GTSNPN, CDR2 SVGIG (reference sequence). This chain's CDR3 is CAWSGGRSYEQYF. The CDR3 nucleotides read TGTGCCTGGAGTGGGGGGAGGTCCTACGAGCAGTACTTC.

This clone occurred a few times. The rearrangement uses TRBV9 and TRBJ2-7; D perhaps matches TRBD1 (6 bases). The CDR3 is 13 residues long. Germline CDR1 SGDLS, CDR2 YYNGEE. The V gene lost 3 bases and the J gene lost 1 base, with 8 bases spanning the gap. The CDR3 region is CASSATGSYEQYF. The CDR3 region has the DNA TGTGCCAGCAGCGCCACAGGGTCCTACGAGCAGTACTTC.

There are a few counts of this clone. The chain uses TRBV28 and TRBJ1-1; D call uncertain. Per germline, CDR1 MDHEN and CDR2 SYDVKM. Trimming removed 5 bases at V and 6 bases at J, with 10 bases between. This CDR3 contains 12 residues. CDR3 in amino acids: CASSLKSAEAFF. CDR3 sequence (DNA): TGTGCCAGCAGTCTCAAGAGCGCTGAAGCTTTCTTT.

This clone has a handful of counts. The chain employs TRBV29-1 and TRBJ2-7; D perhaps matches TRBD2 (5 bases). The length of the CDR3 is 12 residues. V was pared by 5 bases and J by 3 bases, with 11 bases between. In germline, CDR1 is SQVTM, CDR2 ANQGSEA. The CDR3 sequence is CSVREPNYEQYF. In DNA, the CDR3 is TGCAGCGTTAGGGAGCCTAACTACGAGCAGTACTTC.

This clone occurred a few times. The V call is TRBV30, the J call TRBJ1-1; the D is unclear. The CDR3 runs 17 residues. V lost 0 bases, J lost 5 bases, and 22 bases lay in between. The germline V gene has CDR1 GTSNPN and CDR2 SVGIG (reference sequence). The CDR3 coding sequence is TGTGCCTGGAGTGTACGAAGGAGGAACAATAAGTGGACTGAAGCTTTCTTT. Encoded protein: CAWSVRRRNNKWTEAFF.

There are a few counts of this clone. Other nucleotide sequences in the sample specify the same CDR3. V usage is TRBV9 and J usage is TRBJ1-2; D might be TRBD1 (5 bases). CDR1 SGDLS and CDR2 YYNGEE come from the germline V gene. CDR3 length equals 12 residues. The V gene lost 2 bases and the J gene lost 8 bases, with 10 bases spanning the gap. The CDR3 DNA sequence: TGTGCCAGCAGCGTCCAGGGAAGGGGCTACACCTTC. Amino acids: CASSVQGRGYTF.

The V gene is TRBV10-1, the J gene TRBJ2-2; D gene unclear. The CDR3 loop spans 13 amino acids. Trimming left V 5 bases short and J 5 bases short, with 9 bases between. Germline CDR1 reads WNHNN; CDR2 reads SYGVQD (reference sequence). The CDR3 region has the DNA TGCGCCAGCAGTACCCCGGCGACCGGGGAGCTGTTTTTT. Its protein is CASSTPATGELFF.

The CDR3 here is CATSGNRGQTEAFF. The CDR3, as DNA: TGTGCCACCAGCGGGAACAGGGGGCAGACTGAAGCTTTCTTT. This chain links TRBV15 with TRBJ1-1, with 9 nucleotides matching TRBD1. This CDR3 is built from 14 residues. V dropped 5 bases and J dropped 5; count of bases not matched to a gene: 6. Germline-derived CDR1 and CDR2 are LNHNV and YYDKDF (reference sequence).

The V gene is TRBV30, the J gene TRBJ2-1; 8 bases agree with TRBD2. This CDR3 comprises 14 residues. The trim removed 7 bases at V and 3 bases at J, leaving 8 bases unmatched. The germline V gene has CDR1 GTSNPN and CDR2 SVGIG (reference sequence). The DNA for the CDR3 is TGTGCCTTTGAGCCGGGGGGGAACTACAATGAGCAGTTCTTC. As protein: CAFEPGGNYNEQFF.

The rearrangement uses TRBV30 and TRBJ1-4; 10 positions agree with TRBD1. Unmatched junction bases numbered 4, after V lost 8 bases and J lost 7 bases. Germline CDR1 and CDR2: GTSNPN and SVGIG (reference sequence). This CDR3 has 12 amino acids. CDR3 nucleotide sequence: TGTGCCGGGGACAGGGGTCTTGAAAAACTGTTTTTT. Encoded protein: CAGDRGLEKLFF.

V usage is TRBV30 and J usage is TRBJ1-4; 7 nucleotides line up with TRBD1. Trimming removed 4 bases from V and 8 bases from J; junction bases left unmatched: 10. This CDR3 contains 14 residues. Germline V gives CDR1 GTSNPN, CDR2 SVGIG (reference sequence). DNA for the CDR3: TGTGCCTGGACGCCAGGGGGGTACTGGGAAAAACTGTTTTTT. Its translation: CAWTPGGYWEKLFF.

This chain uses TRBV7-9 with TRBJ2-7; unclear D gene. Germline loops: CDR1 SEHNR, CDR2 FQNEAQ (reference sequence). The ends were cut back, 0 bases at V and 5 bases at J, with 2 bases in the middle. This CDR3 has 11 amino acids. The CDR3 DNA reads TGTGCCAGCAGCTTAGCGCACGAGCAGTACTTC. This encodes CASSLAHEQYF.